This T cell receptor (beta chain) was documented in a study of naive and memory T cell subsets. Trimming shortened V by 3 bases and J by 0 bases, and 13 bases separated the two germline ends. Per germline, CDR1 MNHEY and CDR2 SMNVEV (reference sequence). The CDR3 length is 16 residues. This clonotype occurred many times. The SP2 primer and nested alpha and beta constant region primers amplified ligated cDNA in four rounds. TCRdb re-derived calls from the 5' RACE reads in MiXCR, one entry per CDR3 protein. Altogether tens of thousands of distinct CDR3 sequences are present, roughly 6.7% being singletons, with the ten largest covering 9% to 10%. TCR cDNA received a 3' ligated oligonucleotide that carried a UMI.

The sequence came from a male donor in good health. V usage is TRBV27 and J usage is TRBJ2-3, with TRBD1 as a possible D gene (5 bases). The CDR3 here is CASSFRQSGSTDTQYF. The CDR3 DNA reads as TGTGCCAGCAGTTTCCGACAGAGTGGTAGCACAGATACGCAGTATTTT.